The T cell receptor (beta chain) under discussion was sequenced for a study of OX40 agonist ivuxolimab in advanced cancers. Turning to the study itself: Patients received the agonistic anti-OX40 (CD134) antibody ivuxolimab. Prior anti-PD-1, anti-PD-L1 or anti-CTLA-4 therapy did not bar entry, and approximately 40% had some.

The data were produced by immunoSEQ multiplex PCR, yet TCRdb's version contains in-frame clones alone and is incomplete. The data contain 45,000 to 50,000 clones, approximately 90% of them singletons. Germline V CDR1 and CDR2: SGDLS, YYNGEE. With 3 bases clipped from V and 0 bases from J, the junction kept 5 bases outside the gene matches. The CDR3 runs to 15 residues. V is TRBV9 and J is TRBJ2-7; 8 bases fit TRBD1. The sequence derives from an adult with an advanced solid tumor such as melanoma, head and neck, liver or kidney cancer. The sample in question was CD4+ or CD8+ T cells sorted from blood, obtained in a trial of the OX40 agonist ivuxolimab. CDR3 in amino acids: CASSAGGLSSYEQYF. Written as DNA, the CDR3 is TGTGCCAGCAGCGCAGGGGGCCTTAGCTCCTACGAGCAGTACTTC.